These 28 T cell receptor beta chains originate from one sample sequenced in a study of T-cell memory formation after mild COVID-19. TCRdb reprocessed the 5' RACE reads with MiXCR, giving one entry per CDR3 protein. The repertoire holds roughly 400,000 distinct CDR3 sequences, approximately 15% seen once, with around a fifth in the top ten. Material for sequencing was PBMCs or a T cell subset sorted from them (not recorded which). Source of these receptors: a man aged 18 to 30 who had mild COVID-19 (a few samples of this study predate the infection). Cell type and time point are not known.

The chain combines TRBV18 with TRBJ2-7; D is possibly TRBD2 (6 bases). CDR1 is KGHSH, CDR2 LQKENI, per germline. The CDR3 totals 17 residues. V lost 0 bases and J 2 bases, leaving 17 bases between the germline ends. The CDR3 spells CASSPPAQEGRTYEQYF. CDR3 DNA: TGTGCCAGCTCACCACCTGCACAGGAGGGGAGAACCTACGAGCAGTACTTC.

The chain links TRBV18 to TRBJ1-1; the D gene is possibly TRBD1 (6 bases). CDR3 length: 13 amino acids. Trimming cost V 6 bases and J 9 bases, with 17 bases left between them. Germline CDR1 is KGHSH and CDR2 is LQKENI. CDR3 nucleotides: TGTGCCAGCTCCCCAGGGACATTGGGACAAGCTTTCTTT. It codes for CASSPGTLGQAFF.

The genes are TRBV29-1 and TRBJ1-1; 12 bases fit TRBD1. The CDR3 extends over 15 amino acids. Trimming removed 4 bases from V and 0 bases from J; junction bases left unmatched: 3. Germline loops: CDR1 SQVTM, CDR2 ANQGSEA. The CDR3 spells CSVVGTGGMNTEAFF. The CDR3 coding sequence is TGCAGCGTTGTTGGGACAGGGGGCATGAACACTGAAGCTTTCTTT.

This clonotype was observed many times. V is TRBV12-3 or TRBV12-4 and J is TRBJ1-6, with TRBD1 identical over 8 bases. This CDR3 is 16 amino acids long. The V segment lost 5 bases and the J segment 7 bases; nucleotides outside the gene matches: 10. CDR3 residues: CASSNPNRGGNSPLHF. As DNA, the CDR3 is TGTGCCAGCAGTAACCCCAACAGGGGGGGAAATTCACCCCTCCACTTT.

J is TRBJ2-7 and V is TRBV29-1; D possibly uses TRBD1 or TRBD2 (5 bases each). Germline V lookup: CDR1 SQVTM, CDR2 ANQGSEA. This CDR3 comprises 12 residues. The V end lost 5 bases, the J end lost 1 base, and 9 bases lay between the germline ends. The chain's CDR3 is CSVTWGSYEQYF. The CDR3 nucleotides read TGCAGCGTTACGTGGGGGTCCTACGAGCAGTACTTC.

The chain combines TRBV10-3 with TRBJ2-7; 7 bases align to TRBD2. The CDR3 sequence is 12 residues long. J gave up 5 bases and V 8 bases, and 6 bases lay outside the gene matches. Germline lookup yields CDR1 ENHRY and CDR2 SYGVKD. CDR3 protein: CAIGGDFDEQYV. DNA of the CDR3: TGTGCCATCGGGGGGGACTTCGACGAGCAGTACGTC.

The V call is TRBV20-1, the J call TRBJ2-1, with D unclear. This CDR3 spans 14 amino acids. V lost 4 bases to trimming and J lost 0 bases, with 10 bases between them. Germline V CDR1 and CDR2: DFQATT, SNEGSKA (reference sequence). The CDR3 bases are TGCAGTGCTATATCCCTGCCCTCCTACAATGAGCAGTTCTTC. The encoded protein is CSAISLPSYNEQFF.

The chain links TRBV7-8 to TRBJ2-7; D uncertain. Germline V gives CDR1 SGHVS, CDR2 FQNEAQ. The V and J ends lost 1 base and 6 bases respectively, with 4 bases between them. This CDR3 has 11 residues. Here the CDR3 DNA reads TGTGCCAGCAGCTTAGGGCTCGAGCAGTACGTC. This encodes CASSLGLEQYV.

This clonotype was observed a handful of times. The rearrangement links TRBV3-1 to TRBJ2-7, with D unresolved. The germline gives CDR1 LGHDT, CDR2 YNNKEL (reference sequence). This CDR3 is 15 amino acids long. V dropped 1 base and J dropped 2 bases, with 12 bases sitting between them. The CDR3 loop is CASSQGAAPTYEQYV. Here the CDR3 DNA reads TGTGCCAGCAGCCAAGGGGCAGCTCCCACCTACGAGCAGTACGTC.

V gene TRBV20-1 combines with J gene TRBJ1-1, with 7 bases fitting TRBD1. Germline lookup yields CDR1 DFQATT and CDR2 SNEGSKA (reference sequence). The CDR3 sequence is 13 residues long. CDR3: CIGDTQGSTEAFF. CDR3 DNA sequence: TGCATCGGGGACACACAGGGGAGCACTGAAGCTTTCTTT.

This clonotype was seen a few times. V gene TRBV20-1 combines with J gene TRBJ1-1, with unresolved D. Deletions cut 2 bases from V and 1 base from J, with 8 bases between. The CDR3 loop spans 13 amino acids. Germline CDR1 DFQATT, CDR2 SNEGSKA (reference sequence). DNA of the CDR3: TGCAGTGCTAGATCCCCCCAGAACACTGAAGCTTTCTTT. Translating gives CSARSPQNTEAFF.

This clonotype turned up a few times. The chain combines TRBV5-1 with TRBJ1-2; D unclear. This CDR3 spans 17 amino acids. Trimming took off 1 base at V and 0 bases at J, with 16 bases between the two ends. In germline, CDR1 is SGHRS, CDR2 YFSETQ. The CDR3 bases are TGCGCCAGCAGCTTGTCGATATGGCGGCGGTCTAACTATGGCTACACCTTC. Translating gives CASSLSIWRRSNYGYTF. Looking up the rest from reference TRBV5-1 and TRBJ1-2 gives the full variable domain: KAGVTQTPRYLIKTRGQQVTLSCSPISGHRSVSWYQQTPGQGLQFLFEYFSETQRNKGNFPGRFSGRQFSNSRSEMNVSTLELGDSALYLCASSLSIWRRSNYGYTFGSGTRLTVV.

This clonotype was seen a handful of times. The chain employs TRBV12-3 or TRBV12-4 and TRBJ2-5; tentatively, D is TRBD1 or TRBD2 (5 bases each). The CDR3 is 14 amino acids. Trimming pared 2 bases from V and 5 bases from J, leaving 12 bases between. CDR3 sequence reads: CASSLSGGGETQYF. In DNA form, the CDR3 reads TGTGCCAGCAGTTTATCTGGGGGTGGGGAGACCCAGTACTTC.

The CDR3 region has the DNA TGTGCCAGCAGCCCGGGCGGTAGCGGGGATGAGACAGATACGCAGTATTTT. Encoded protein: CASSPGGSGDETDTQYF. The V gene is TRBV12-1, the J gene TRBJ2-3; the table's D gene call, TRBD2, was not cross checked with the DNA. TRBV12-1 counts as a pseudogene. This CDR3 has 17 amino acids.

The chain uses TRBV4-1 and TRBJ2-3, with D perhaps TRBD2 (6 bases). The germline V gene encodes CDR1 MGHRA and CDR2 YSYEKL. Trimming stripped 3 bases from V and 5 bases from J, with 18 bases between. CDR3 length: 16 amino acids. This CDR3 reads CASSHPKGLSVDTQYF. In DNA, the CDR3 is TGCGCCAGCAGCCACCCGAAGGGACTGTCCGTAGATACGCAGTATTTT.

The J gene is TRBJ1-4, the V gene TRBV12-3 or TRBV12-4; D unclear. With 3 bases removed from V and 5 bases from J, the gap between germline ends came to 7 bases. CDR3 size: 13 residues. The CDR3 DNA reads as TGTGCCAGCAGTTTCTCGGGAAATGAAAAACTGTTTTTT. This translates into CASSFSGNEKLFF.

A note on this clonotype: Lacking the conserved final phenylalanine or tryptophan, this CDR3 likely reflects a read error. The chain couples TRBV5-1 to TRBJ1-2; 7 bases fit TRBD1. CDR3 length: 14 residues. J lost 4 bases, V lost 0 bases, and 3 bases had no gene match. In germline, CDR1 is SGHRS, CDR2 YFSETQ. CDR3: CASSLGTGLYGYTS. CDR3 coding DNA: TGCGCCAGCAGCTTGGGGACAGGCCTCTATGGCTACACCTCC.

This clonotype was counted at least ten times. The rearrangement links TRBV20-1 to TRBJ2-2, with D perhaps TRBD2 (5 bases). The CDR3 extends over 13 amino acids. Germline lookup yields CDR1 DFQATT and CDR2 SNEGSKA (reference sequence). V dropped 2 bases and J dropped 5 bases, with 9 bases sitting between them. Written as DNA, the CDR3 is TGCAGTGCTAGACACAGAGGGACCGGGGAGCTGTTTTTT. Protein sequence: CSARHRGTGELFF.

The genes are TRBV7-9 and TRBJ2-5; weak D call: TRBD2 (5 bases). V lost 2 bases and J lost 1, with 8 bases in between. Germline V gene sequence: CDR1 SEHNR, CDR2 FQNEAQ (reference sequence). This CDR3 spans 14 amino acids. Written as DNA, the CDR3 is TGTGCCAGCAGCTTAAGGAGGTCCCAAGAGACCCAGTACTTC. As protein: CASSLRRSQETQYF.

This chain joins TRBV4-1 and TRBJ1-5; D call uncertain. V shed 4 bases and J shed 7 bases, with 14 bases lying between them. The CDR3 length is 14 residues. Germline loops: CDR1 MGHRA, CDR2 YSYEKL. The CDR3 spells CASSLLLGGQPQHF. The CDR3, as DNA: TGCGCCAGCAGCCTATTGCTCGGCGGGCAGCCCCAGCATTTT.

This clonotype was detected a few times. This chain joins TRBV7-9 and TRBJ1-6; D not resolved. Trimming pared 2 bases from V and 6 bases from J, leaving 14 bases between. The CDR3 contains 16 residues. Germline V gives CDR1 SEHNR, CDR2 FQNEAQ (reference sequence). CDR3 nucleotide sequence: TGTGCCAGCAGCTTAAGTCGTTGGCAGACTAATTCACCCCTCCACTTT. Amino acid sequence: CASSLSRWQTNSPLHF.

The chain couples TRBV5-1 to TRBJ1-3; D is perhaps TRBD1 (5 bases). This CDR3 has 16 residues. The germline V gene has CDR1 SGHRS and CDR2 YFSETQ. Trimming removed 4 bases at V and 2 bases at J, with 16 bases between. This chain's CDR3 is CASSPVTDSTGNTIYF. As DNA, the CDR3 is TGCGCCAGCAGCCCCGTAACCGACAGCACTGGAAACACCATATATTTT.

This chain connects TRBV7-2 to TRBJ1-5, with unresolved D. V lost 0 bases and J lost 6, with 3 bases in between. The CDR3 length is 12 residues. From germline, CDR1 is SGHTA and CDR2 FQGNSA. CDR3 region: CASSLATQPQHF. CDR3 coding DNA: TGTGCCAGCAGCTTAGCAACTCAGCCCCAGCATTTT. Full variable domain (rest looked up from reference TRBV7-2 and TRBJ1-5): GAGVSQSPSNKVTEKGKDVELRCDPISGHTALYWYRQSLGQGLEFLIYFQGNSAPDKSGLPSDRFSAERTGGSVSTLTIQRTQQEDSAVYLCASSLATQPQHFGDGTRLSIL.

The chain couples TRBV20-1 to TRBJ1-5; no firm D call. This CDR3 comprises 12 residues. Trimming took 6 bases from V and 9 from J, leaving 15 bases between them. The germline V gene has CDR1 DFQATT and CDR2 SNEGSKA (reference sequence). In nucleotides, the CDR3 is TGCAGTGCGAGAACCACACTTGGGCCCCAGCATTTT. The encoded protein is CSARTTLGPQHF.

The chain is built from TRBV5-1 and TRBJ2-1; 8 nucleotides line up with TRBD2. The length of the CDR3 is 16 residues. V was pared by 2 bases and J by 2 bases, with 6 bases of the junction left unmatched. Looked up from germline, CDR1 is SGHRS and CDR2 is YFSETQ. CDR3 coding DNA: TGCGCCAGCAGCTTAAGCGGGGGAAGACCCTACAATGAGCAGTTCTTC. Translation gives CASSLSGGRPYNEQFF.

This clonotype showed up just a few times. The genes are TRBV7-2 and TRBJ2-5; D ambiguous. CDR3 length: 15 residues. Trimming pared 2 bases from V and 7 bases from J, leaving 17 bases between. CDR1 is SGHTA, CDR2 FQGNSA, per germline. The CDR3 loop reads CASSLTSSVARTQYF. Written as DNA, the CDR3 is TGTGCCAGCAGCTTAACTTCGAGCGTCGCGAGGACCCAGTACTTC.

There are many counts of this clonotype. V and J are TRBV2 and TRBJ2-3; a possible D gene is TRBD2 (5 bases). Trimming left V 1 base short and J 5 bases short, with 7 bases between. This CDR3 has 13 amino acids. Germline V lookup: CDR1 SNHLY, CDR2 FYNNEI. CDR3 sequence: CASSEDRGDTQYF. As DNA, the CDR3 is TGTGCCAGCAGTGAAGATCGGGGAGATACGCAGTATTTT.

This chain joins TRBV18 and TRBJ1-1; 11 bases match TRBD1. J was trimmed by 7 bases and V by 1 base; bases with no gene match: 11. In germline, CDR1 is KGHSH, CDR2 LQKENI. There are 17 residues in the CDR3. The CDR3 region is CASSPRPGTGGSGEAFF. DNA of the CDR3: TGTGCCAGCTCACCACGTCCCGGGACAGGGGGAAGTGGTGAAGCTTTCTTT. The entire variable domain, with the rest obtained from reference TRBV18 and TRBJ1-1, is as follows: NAGVMQNPRHLVRRRGQEARLRCSPMKGHSHVYWYRQLPEEGLKFMVYLQKENIIDESGMPKERFSAEFPKEGPSILRIQQVVRGDSAAYFCASSPRPGTGGSGEAFFGQGTRLTVV.